This T cell receptor (beta chain) was identified during a study of T cell responses to AZD1222 COVID-19 vaccine. Overall study findings and caveats: Just a handful of people given AZD1222 tested seropositive at baseline.

Germline values: CDR1 KGHDR, CDR2 SFDVKD. This CDR3 contains 13 residues. The junction had 2 bases not matched to a gene; V was cut back by 7 bases and J by 1 base. A note on this clone: Its specificity is unknown.

Sequencing was performed with immunoSEQ multiplex PCR; in TCRdb, only in-frame clones are kept and a portion is missing. This sample yields roughly 70,000 clones, of which approximately 79% are seen a single time; around 25% belongs to the top ten. The chain carries TRBV24-1 and TRBJ1-1; TRBD1 matches at 7 bases. The receptor was derived from an adult in good health. The sample here was peripheral blood, taken on day 0 of MenACWY control vaccination. The CDR3 sequence: CATRRQGNTEAFF. CDR3 DNA: TGTGCCACCAGGAGACAGGGGAACACTGAAGCTTTCTTT.